This T cell receptor (beta chain) was identified in a study of regulatory T cells in long-lasting Graves disease. The table lists this clonotype with a few counts. V was cut by 2 bases and J by 7 bases, with 14 bases left in between. CDR3 size: 15 residues. CDR1 is SGHTA and CDR2 is FQGNSA in the germline V gene. Arm-PCR of CDR3 regions and iRepertoire HTBI primers were the basis on which TCR beta libraries were built. TCRdb re-called the multiplex PCR reads with MiXCR, one entry per CDR3 protein. Among 400,000 to 550,000 distinct CDR3 sequences listed, 15% were seen once. Time point described: newly diagnosed GD, antithyroid drugs for less than 3 months. RNA extracted from PBMCs served as the sequencing template. Another study also made use of these data, one on T cells in Graves' hyperthyroidism and ophthalmopathy. In that study: Blood shared most expanded thyroid clonotypes above 0.001.

The material sequenced was peripheral blood mononuclear cells (PBMCs), taken at new diagnosis, from a patient treated with antithyroid drugs. The chain couples TRBV7-2 to TRBJ1-4; D unclear. The receptor was derived from a woman in her thirties with Graves disease. In DNA form, the CDR3 reads TGTGCCAGCAGCTTAATCGCAGAGAAAGGTGAAAAACTGTTTTTT. The encoded protein is CASSLIAEKGEKLFF.